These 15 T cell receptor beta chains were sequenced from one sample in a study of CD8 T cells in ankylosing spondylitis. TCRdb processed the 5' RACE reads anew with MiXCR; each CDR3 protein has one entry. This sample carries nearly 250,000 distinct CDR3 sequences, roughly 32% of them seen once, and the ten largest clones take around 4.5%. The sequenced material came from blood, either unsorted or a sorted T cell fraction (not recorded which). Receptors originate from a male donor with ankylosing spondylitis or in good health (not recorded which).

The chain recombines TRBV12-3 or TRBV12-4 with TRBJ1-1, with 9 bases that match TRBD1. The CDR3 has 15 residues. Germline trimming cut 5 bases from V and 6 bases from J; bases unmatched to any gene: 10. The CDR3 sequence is CASSTGTGRLSEAFF. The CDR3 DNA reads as TGTGCCAGCAGTACAGGGACAGGGCGCCTCTCTGAAGCTTTCTTT.

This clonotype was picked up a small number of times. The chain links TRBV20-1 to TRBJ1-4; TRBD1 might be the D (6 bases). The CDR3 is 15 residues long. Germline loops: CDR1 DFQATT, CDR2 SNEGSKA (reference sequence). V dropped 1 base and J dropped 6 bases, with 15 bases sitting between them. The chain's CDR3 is CSARVPTGLDEKLFF. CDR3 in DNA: TGCAGTGCTAGAGTCCCCACAGGGTTGGATGAAAAACTGTTTTTT.

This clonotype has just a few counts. CDR3 residues: CSARRGGRPIEQYF. The CDR3, as DNA: TGCAGTGCTCGCCGCGGAGGGCGACCGATCGAGCAGTACTTC. The gene calls are TRBV20-1 and TRBJ2-7, with D possibly TRBD2 on 6 matching bases. This CDR3 contains 14 residues. V lost 5 bases, J lost 6 bases, and 20 bases lay in between. Germline lookup yields CDR1 DFQATT and CDR2 SNEGSKA (reference sequence).

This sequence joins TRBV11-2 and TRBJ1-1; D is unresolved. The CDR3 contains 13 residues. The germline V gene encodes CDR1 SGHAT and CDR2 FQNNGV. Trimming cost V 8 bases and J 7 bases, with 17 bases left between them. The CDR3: CASQETGRSEAFF. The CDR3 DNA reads TGTGCCAGCCAGGAGACGGGGAGGAGTGAAGCTTTCTTT.

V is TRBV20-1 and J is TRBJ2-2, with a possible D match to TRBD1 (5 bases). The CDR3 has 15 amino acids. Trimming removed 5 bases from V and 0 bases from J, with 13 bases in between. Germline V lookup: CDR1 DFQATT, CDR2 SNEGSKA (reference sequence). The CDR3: CSAPRPGPNTGELFF. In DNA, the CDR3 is TGCAGTGCTCCCCGTCCAGGGCCGAACACCGGGGAGCTGTTTTTT.

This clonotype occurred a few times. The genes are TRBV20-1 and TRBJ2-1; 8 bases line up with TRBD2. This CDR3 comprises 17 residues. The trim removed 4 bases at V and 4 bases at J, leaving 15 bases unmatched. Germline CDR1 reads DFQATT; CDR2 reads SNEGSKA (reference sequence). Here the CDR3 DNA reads TGCAGTGCTACCCCGTGGGCCAGGCGGGGGGCTTACAATGAGCAGTTCTTC. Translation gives CSATPWARRGAYNEQFF.

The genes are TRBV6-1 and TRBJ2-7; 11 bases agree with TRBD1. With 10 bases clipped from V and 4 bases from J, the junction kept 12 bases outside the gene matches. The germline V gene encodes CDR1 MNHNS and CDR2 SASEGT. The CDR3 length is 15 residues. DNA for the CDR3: TGTGCCACCTCAGAGACCGGGACAGGGGGTTACGAGCAGTACTTC. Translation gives CATSETGTGGYEQYF.

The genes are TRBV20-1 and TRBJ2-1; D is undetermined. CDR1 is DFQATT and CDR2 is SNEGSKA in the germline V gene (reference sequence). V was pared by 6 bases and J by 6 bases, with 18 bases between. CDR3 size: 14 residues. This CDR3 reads CSANAAFVGNEQFF. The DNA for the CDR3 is TGCAGTGCCAACGCGGCGTTTGTGGGCAATGAGCAGTTCTTC.

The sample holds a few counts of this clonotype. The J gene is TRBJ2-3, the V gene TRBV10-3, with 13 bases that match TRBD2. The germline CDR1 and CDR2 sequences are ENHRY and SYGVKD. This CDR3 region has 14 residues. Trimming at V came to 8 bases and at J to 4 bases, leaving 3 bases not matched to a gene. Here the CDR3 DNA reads TGTGCCATCCGGACTAGCGGGGGATCAGATACGCAGTATTTT. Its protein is CAIRTSGGSDTQYF.

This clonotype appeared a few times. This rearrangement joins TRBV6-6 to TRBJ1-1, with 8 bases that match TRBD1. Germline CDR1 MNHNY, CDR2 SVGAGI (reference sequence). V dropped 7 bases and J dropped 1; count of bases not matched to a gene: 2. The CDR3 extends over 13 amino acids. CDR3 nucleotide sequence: TGTGCCAGCACCCAGGGGGCGAACACTGAAGCTTTCTTT. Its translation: CASTQGANTEAFF.

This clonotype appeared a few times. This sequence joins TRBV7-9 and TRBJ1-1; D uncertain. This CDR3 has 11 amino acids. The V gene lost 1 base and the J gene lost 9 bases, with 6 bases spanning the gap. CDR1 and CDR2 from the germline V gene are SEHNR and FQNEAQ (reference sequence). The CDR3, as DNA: TGTGCCAGCAGCTTAGACTATAAAGCTTTCTTT. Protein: CASSLDYKAFF. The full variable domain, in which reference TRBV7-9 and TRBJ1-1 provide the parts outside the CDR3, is DTGVSQNPRHKITKRGQNVTFRCDPISEHNRLYWYRQTLGQGPEFLTYFQNEAQLEKSRLLSDRFSAERPKGSFSTLEIQRTEQGDSAMYLCASSLDYKAFFGQGTRLTVV.

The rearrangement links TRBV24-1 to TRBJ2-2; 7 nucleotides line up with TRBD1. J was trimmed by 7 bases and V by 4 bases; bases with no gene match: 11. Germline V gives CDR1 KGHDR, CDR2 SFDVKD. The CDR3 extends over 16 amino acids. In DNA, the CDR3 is TGTGCCACCAGTGACCCCACAGGGGCCCACGTCGGGGAGCTGTTTTTT. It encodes CATSDPTGAHVGELFF.

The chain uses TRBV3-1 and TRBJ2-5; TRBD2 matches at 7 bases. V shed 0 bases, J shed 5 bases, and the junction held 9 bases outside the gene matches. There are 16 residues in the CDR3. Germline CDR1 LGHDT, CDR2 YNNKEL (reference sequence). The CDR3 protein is CASSQDLGGIRETQYF. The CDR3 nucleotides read TGTGCCAGCAGCCAAGATCTGGGAGGGATCCGGGAGACCCAGTACTTC.

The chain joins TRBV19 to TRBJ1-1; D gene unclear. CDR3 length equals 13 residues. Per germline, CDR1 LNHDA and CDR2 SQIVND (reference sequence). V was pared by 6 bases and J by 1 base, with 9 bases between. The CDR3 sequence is CASRDEGNTEAFF. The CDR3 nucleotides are TGTGCCAGTAGAGACGAGGGGAACACTGAAGCTTTCTTT.

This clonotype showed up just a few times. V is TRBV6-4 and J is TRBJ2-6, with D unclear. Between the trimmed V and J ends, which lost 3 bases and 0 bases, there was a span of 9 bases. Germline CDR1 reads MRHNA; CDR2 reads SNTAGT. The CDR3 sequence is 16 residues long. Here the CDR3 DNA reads TGTGCCAGCAGTGAAGGCGTCTTCTCTGGGGCCAACGTCCTGACTTTC. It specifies CASSEGVFSGANVLTF.